This T cell receptor beta chain was obtained from a study of T cells in Graves' hyperthyroidism and ophthalmopathy. V dropped 4 bases and J dropped 5 bases, with 11 bases sitting between them. From germline, CDR1 is SEHNR and CDR2 FQNEAQ (reference sequence). The CDR3 spans 13 residues. RNA transcripts yielded amplified TCR beta CDR3 regions. The primer set for the first-round RT-PCR of the TCR CDR3 was HTBI. TCRdb ran MiXCR on the multiplex PCR reads and lists one entry per CDR3 protein. The sample gives about 640,000 distinct CDR3 sequences, less than 45% of which show up once; roughly 6.5% is in the top ten. This clonotype was detected ten times or more.

The sequence was obtained from an adult man with Graves' disease, either hyperthyroidism or ophthalmopathy (not recorded which). The chain uses TRBV7-9 and TRBJ1-2; D may be TRBD1 (5 bases). Sequencing was done on a sample of peripheral blood or thyroid tissue (not recorded which). In DNA form, the CDR3 reads TGTGCCAGCAGCTGGGCAGGGCAATATGGCTACACCTTC. It is translated as CASSWAGQYGYTF.